One sample yielded the 14 T cell receptor beta chains listed below, sequenced in a study of technical replicates of blood from a handful of donors. Sequencing was performed with immunoSEQ multiplex PCR; in TCRdb, only in-frame clones are kept and a portion is missing. The sample lists roughly 65,000 clones; more than 75% were seen once. Sequenced input: PBMCs. These receptors all come from a human donor in good health. Some clones in this sample may be carry-over from other donors' samples.

The V call is TRBV29-1, the J call TRBJ1-1; 8 nucleotides match TRBD1. Germline V CDR1 and CDR2: SQVTM, ANQGSEA. Trimming took 4 bases from V and 1 from J; bases not matched to a gene: 2. The CDR3 totals 13 residues. The CDR3 region has the DNA TGCAGCGTTGTAACAGGGGGGAACACTGAAGCTTTCTTT. Translation: CSVVTGGNTEAFF. Full variable domain (outside the CDR3, taken from reference TRBV29-1 and TRBJ1-1): SAVISQKPSRDICQRGTSLTIQCQVDSQVTMMFWYRQQPGQSLTLIATANQGSEATYESGFVIDKFPISRPNLTFSTLTVSNMSPEDSSIYLCSVVTGGNTEAFFGQGTRLTVV.

The V gene is TRBV29-1, the J gene TRBJ2-7; no reliable D call. This CDR3 contains 11 residues. The germline V gene has CDR1 SQVTM and CDR2 ANQGSEA. V gave up 4 bases and J gave up 1 base, with 5 bases separating them. The CDR3 here is CSVGQSYEQYF. The CDR3 nucleotides are TGCAGCGTTGGGCAGTCCTACGAGCAGTACTTC.

This clone was found once. The chain uses TRBV7-6 and TRBJ2-5, with 8 bases lining up with TRBD1. After removal of 5 bases from V and 5 bases from J, the junction contained 16 bases not matched to a gene. CDR3 size: 17 residues. Germline V CDR1 and CDR2: SGHVS, FNYEAQ. In nucleotides, the CDR3 is TGTGCCAGCAGCCACCCCACCGTTTCAGGGGGCTCGGAGACCCAGTACTTC. Its protein product is CASSHPTVSGGSETQYF.

The chain employs TRBV7-9 and TRBJ2-1; TRBD2 matches at 11 bases. The V gene end was trimmed by 2 bases and the J gene end by 4 bases; junction bases not matched to a gene: 4. This CDR3 spans 16 amino acids. Per germline, CDR1 SEHNR and CDR2 FQNEAQ (reference sequence). CDR3: CASSLILAGEYNEQFF. The DNA for the CDR3 is TGTGCCAGCAGCTTAATACTAGCGGGGGAGTACAATGAGCAGTTCTTC.

This sequence joins TRBV12-5 and TRBJ2-5; perhaps TRBD1 as D (6 bases). Between the trimmed V and J ends, which lost 5 bases and 9 bases, there was a span of 22 bases. The germline V gene has CDR1 LGHNT and CDR2 FRNRAP. The CDR3 covers 15 residues. The CDR3: CASGGPDSAKGAQYF. The CDR3 DNA reads as TGTGCTAGTGGTGGACCGGACTCAGCGAAGGGGGCCCAGTACTTC. The whole variable domain, filled in from reference TRBV12-5 and TRBJ2-5, reads DARVTQTPRHKVTEMGQEVTMRCQPILGHNTVFWYRQTMMQGLELLAYFRNRAPLDDSGMPKDRFSAEMPDATLATLKIQPSEPRDSAVYFCASGGPDSAKGAQYFGPGTRLLVL.

This clone was detected only once. The chain has TRBV29-1 and TRBJ2-1; 10 bases map to TRBD1. The germline gives CDR1 SQVTM, CDR2 ANQGSEA. V trimming: 5 bases; J trimming: 3 bases; junction bases outside the gene matches: 4. CDR3 length: 14 amino acids. CDR3 nucleotide sequence: TGCAGCGTTTCGGGACAGGGGAGCTACAATGAGCAGTTCTTC. Protein: CSVSGQGSYNEQFF.

Turning to this clone: One end of the junction does not line up with germline, which may come from a read error. The chain links TRBV7-8 to TRBJ2-3; D is unresolved. The CDR3 is 13 residues long. Germline assignment: CDR1 SGHVS and CDR2 FQNEAQ. CDR3 residues: CASSLVHTDTQCF. DNA for the CDR3: TGTGCCAGCAGTTTGGTCCACACAGATACGCAGTGTTTT.

This clone was counted a few times. This chain connects TRBV6-6 to TRBJ1-2; tentative D call: TRBD1 (5 bases). Germline CDR1 and CDR2: MNHNY and SVGAGI (reference sequence). The germline V and J ends were trimmed by 6 bases and 0 bases, with 8 bases remaining between them. There are 13 residues in the CDR3. Written as DNA, the CDR3 is TGTGCCAGCAGACAGGATTCTAACTATGGCTACACCTTC. Translating gives CASRQDSNYGYTF.

The rearrangement joins TRBV27 to TRBJ2-7; D not resolved. Trimming stripped 2 bases from V and 4 bases from J, with 9 bases between. Germline loops: CDR1 MNHEY, CDR2 SMNVEV (reference sequence). The CDR3 spans 13 residues. The CDR3 DNA is TGTGCCAGCAGTTTAAAGCCTTGGTACGAGCAGTACTTC. This gives the protein CASSLKPWYEQYF.

The V and J genes are TRBV6-5 and TRBJ1-2; D is unclear. Germline V gene sequence: CDR1 MNHEY, CDR2 SVGAGI. The V end lost 6 bases, the J end lost 7 bases, and 18 bases lay between the germline ends. The length of the CDR3 is 14 residues. As DNA, the CDR3 is TGTGCCAGCAGCTTTTTCGGTAGGGAGGGTGGCTACACCTTC. It encodes CASSFFGREGGYTF.

The chain uses TRBV5-1 and TRBJ1-1, with D perhaps TRBD1 (6 bases). V was clipped by 4 bases and J by 1 base, with 17 bases between them. The CDR3 sequence is 16 residues long. Germline V lookup: CDR1 SGHRS, CDR2 YFSETQ. The CDR3 reads CASSRGHPSPNTEAFF. The CDR3, as DNA: TGCGCCAGCAGCCGGGGACACCCCTCCCCGAACACTGAAGCTTTCTTT.

V usage is TRBV2 and J usage is TRBJ1-5, with 10 bases lining up with TRBD1. In germline, CDR1 is SNHLY, CDR2 FYNNEI. Unmatched junction bases numbered 11, after V lost 6 bases and J lost 0 bases. This CDR3 has 18 amino acids. For the CDR3, the DNA is TGTGCCAGCAGAGGCTCGGACAGGGGGTTGTTTAGCAATCAGCCCCAGCATTTT. Protein: CASRGSDRGLFSNQPQHF.

This clone was counted only a few times. The chain carries TRBV4-3 and TRBJ1-1, with D possibly being TRBD1 (6 bases). The CDR3 has 14 residues. The V gene lost 1 base and the J gene lost 5 bases, with 11 bases spanning the gap. Germline assignment: CDR1 LGHNA and CDR2 YSLEER. CDR3 protein: CASSQATGITEAFF. The CDR3 coding sequence is TGCGCCAGCAGCCAAGCCACAGGGATAACTGAAGCTTTCTTT.

CDR3 nucleotide sequence: TGCGCCAGCAGCCCCCACAGGGGGCGGTTCTACGAGCAGTACTTC. Translation gives CASSPHRGRFYEQYF. V and J are TRBV4-3 and TRBJ2-7; 9 bases are a match to TRBD1. CDR1 and CDR2 from the germline V gene are LGHNA and YSLEER. With V trimmed by 4 bases and J by 3 bases, 7 bases remained unmatched. The CDR3 totals 15 residues.